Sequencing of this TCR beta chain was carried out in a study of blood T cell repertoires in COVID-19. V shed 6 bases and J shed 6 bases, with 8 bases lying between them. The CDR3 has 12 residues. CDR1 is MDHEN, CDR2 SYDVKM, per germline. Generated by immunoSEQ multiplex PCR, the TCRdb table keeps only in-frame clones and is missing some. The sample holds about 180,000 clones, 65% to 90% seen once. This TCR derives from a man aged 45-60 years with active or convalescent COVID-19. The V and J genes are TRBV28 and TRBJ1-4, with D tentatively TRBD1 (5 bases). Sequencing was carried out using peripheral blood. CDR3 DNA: TGTGCCAGCAGGGACACCCATGAAAAACTGTTTTTT. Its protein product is CASRDTHEKLFF.